Detailed here is one T cell receptor (beta chain). TCRdb's table, derived via immunoSEQ multiplex PCR, lists solely in-frame clones and lacks some. The data hold about 8,300 clones, with around 88% observed a single time. This sample is drawn from a study of lymphopenia after photon versus proton radiotherapy. The CDR3 consists of 15 residues. The germline V gene encodes CDR1 SGHRS and CDR2 YFSETQ. Trimming took 2 bases from V and 7 from J; bases not matched to a gene: 4. The sequencing used peripheral blood, collected from a patient treated with photon-based radiotherapy. This clonotype originated in an elderly man with cholangiocarcinoma. This chain joins TRBV5-1 and TRBJ1-6; 9 bases are a match to TRBD1. The CDR3 is CASSLGQGKNSPLHF. In nucleotides, the CDR3 is TGCGCCAGCAGCTTAGGACAGGGGAAAAATTCACCCCTCCACTTT.